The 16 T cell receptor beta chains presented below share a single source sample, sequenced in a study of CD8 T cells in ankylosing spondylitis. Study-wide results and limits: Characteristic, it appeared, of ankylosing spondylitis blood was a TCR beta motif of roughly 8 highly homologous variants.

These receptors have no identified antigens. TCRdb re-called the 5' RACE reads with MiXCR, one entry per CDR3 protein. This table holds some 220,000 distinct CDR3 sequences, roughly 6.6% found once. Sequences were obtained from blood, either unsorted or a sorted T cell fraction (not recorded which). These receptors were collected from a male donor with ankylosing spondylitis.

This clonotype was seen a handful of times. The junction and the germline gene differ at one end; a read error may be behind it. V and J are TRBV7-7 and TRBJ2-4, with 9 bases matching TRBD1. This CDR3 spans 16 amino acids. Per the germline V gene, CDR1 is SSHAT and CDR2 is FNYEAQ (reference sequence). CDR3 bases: TGTGCTAGCAGCACCGGACAGGGGAGGACCAAAAACATTCAGTACTTC. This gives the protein CASSTGQGRTKNIQYF.

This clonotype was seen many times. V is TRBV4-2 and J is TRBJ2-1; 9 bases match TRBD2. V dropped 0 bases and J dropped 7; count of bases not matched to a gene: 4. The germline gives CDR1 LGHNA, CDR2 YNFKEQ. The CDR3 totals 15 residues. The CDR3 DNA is TGTGCCAGCAGCCAAGAGGTAGCGGGGGCTAATGAGCAGTTCTTC. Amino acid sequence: CASSQEVAGANEQFF.

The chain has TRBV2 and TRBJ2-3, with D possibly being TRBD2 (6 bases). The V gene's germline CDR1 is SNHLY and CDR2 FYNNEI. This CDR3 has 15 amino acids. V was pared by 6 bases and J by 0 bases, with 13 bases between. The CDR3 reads CASRNPRESTDTQYF. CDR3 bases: TGTGCCAGCAGGAACCCCCGGGAGAGCACAGATACGCAGTATTTT.

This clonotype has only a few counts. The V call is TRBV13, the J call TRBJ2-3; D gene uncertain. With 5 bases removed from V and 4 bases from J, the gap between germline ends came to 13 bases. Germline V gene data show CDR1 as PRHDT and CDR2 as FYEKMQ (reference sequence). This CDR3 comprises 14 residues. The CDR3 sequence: CASSPPSRADTQYF. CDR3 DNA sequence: TGTGCCAGCAGCCCCCCAAGTAGGGCAGATACGCAGTATTTT.

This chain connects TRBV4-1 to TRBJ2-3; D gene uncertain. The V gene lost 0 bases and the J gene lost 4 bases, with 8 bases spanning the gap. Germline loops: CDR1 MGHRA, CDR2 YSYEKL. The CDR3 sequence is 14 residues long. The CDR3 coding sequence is TGCGCCAGCAGCCAAGATGATTTGTCAGATACGCAGTATTTT. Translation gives CASSQDDLSDTQYF.

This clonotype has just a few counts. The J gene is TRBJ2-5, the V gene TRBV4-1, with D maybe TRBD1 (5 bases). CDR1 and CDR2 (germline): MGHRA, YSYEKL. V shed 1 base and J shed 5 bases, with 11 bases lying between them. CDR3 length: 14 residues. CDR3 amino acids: CASSQVEGVETQYF. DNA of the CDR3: TGCGCCAGCAGCCAAGTAGAAGGGGTGGAGACCCAGTACTTC.

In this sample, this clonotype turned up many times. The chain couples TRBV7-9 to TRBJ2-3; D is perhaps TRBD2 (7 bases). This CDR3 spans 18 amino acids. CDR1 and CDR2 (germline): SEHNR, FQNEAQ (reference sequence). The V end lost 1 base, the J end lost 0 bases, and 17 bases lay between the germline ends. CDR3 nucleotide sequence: TGTGCCAGCAGCTTAGGCGTTTCCGGGGGGCCCAGCACAGATACGCAGTATTTT. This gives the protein CASSLGVSGGPSTDTQYF.

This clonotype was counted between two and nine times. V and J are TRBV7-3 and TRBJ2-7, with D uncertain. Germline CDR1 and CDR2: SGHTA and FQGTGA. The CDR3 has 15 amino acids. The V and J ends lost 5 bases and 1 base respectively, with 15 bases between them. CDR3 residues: CASSHGPSPSYEQYF. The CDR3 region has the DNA TGTGCCAGCAGCCACGGACCGAGCCCATCCTACGAGCAGTACTTC.

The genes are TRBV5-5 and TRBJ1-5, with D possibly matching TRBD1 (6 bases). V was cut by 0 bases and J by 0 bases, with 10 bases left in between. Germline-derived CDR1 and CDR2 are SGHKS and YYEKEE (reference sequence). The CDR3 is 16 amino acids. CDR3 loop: CASSLGYRASNQPQHF. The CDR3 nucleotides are TGTGCCAGCAGCTTGGGGTACAGGGCTAGCAATCAGCCCCAGCATTTT.

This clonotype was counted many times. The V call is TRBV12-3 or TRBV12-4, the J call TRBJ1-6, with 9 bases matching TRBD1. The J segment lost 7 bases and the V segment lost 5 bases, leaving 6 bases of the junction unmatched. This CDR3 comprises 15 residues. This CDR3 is CASSPRDRVNSPLHF. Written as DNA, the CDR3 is TGTGCCAGCAGTCCGCGGGACAGGGTGAATTCACCCCTCCACTTT.

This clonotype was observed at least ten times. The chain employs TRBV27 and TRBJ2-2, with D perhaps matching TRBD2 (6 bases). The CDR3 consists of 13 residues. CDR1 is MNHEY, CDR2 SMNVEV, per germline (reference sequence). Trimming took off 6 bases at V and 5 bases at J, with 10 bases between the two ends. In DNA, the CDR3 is TGTGCCAGCAGCCGGGAGAGGACCGGGGAGCTGTTTTTT. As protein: CASSRERTGELFF.

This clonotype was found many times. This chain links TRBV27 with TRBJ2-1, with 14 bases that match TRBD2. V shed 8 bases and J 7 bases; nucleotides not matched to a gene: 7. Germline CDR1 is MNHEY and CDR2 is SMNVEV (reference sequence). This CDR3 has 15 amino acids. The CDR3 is CASGSGTSGSNEQFF. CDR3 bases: TGTGCCAGCGGCTCGGGGACTAGCGGGAGTAATGAGCAGTTCTTC.

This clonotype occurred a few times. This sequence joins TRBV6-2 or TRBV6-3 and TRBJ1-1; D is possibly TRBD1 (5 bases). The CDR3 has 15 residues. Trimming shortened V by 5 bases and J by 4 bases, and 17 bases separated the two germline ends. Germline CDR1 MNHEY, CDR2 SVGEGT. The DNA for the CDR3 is TGTGCCAGCAGTGGTTTCAGGGAAGTAAGCACTGAAGCTTTCTTT. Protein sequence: CASSGFREVSTEAFF.

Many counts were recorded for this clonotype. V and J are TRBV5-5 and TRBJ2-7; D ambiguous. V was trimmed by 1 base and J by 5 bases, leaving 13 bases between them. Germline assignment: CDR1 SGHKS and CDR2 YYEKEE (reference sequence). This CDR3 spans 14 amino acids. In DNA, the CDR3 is TGTGCCAGCAGCTTGTCGGTCTTCCATCACGAGCAGTACTTC. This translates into CASSLSVFHHEQYF.

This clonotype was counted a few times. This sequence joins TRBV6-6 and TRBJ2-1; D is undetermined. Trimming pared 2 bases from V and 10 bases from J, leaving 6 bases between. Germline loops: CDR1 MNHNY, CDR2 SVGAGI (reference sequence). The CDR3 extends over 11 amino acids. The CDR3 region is CASSYGVEQFF. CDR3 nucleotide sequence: TGTGCCAGCAGTTACGGAGTGGAGCAGTTCTTC.

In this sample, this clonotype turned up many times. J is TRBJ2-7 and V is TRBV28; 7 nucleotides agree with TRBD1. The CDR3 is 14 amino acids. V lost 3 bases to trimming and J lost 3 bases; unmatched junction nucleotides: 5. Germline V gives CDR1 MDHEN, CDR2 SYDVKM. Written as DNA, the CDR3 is TGTGCCAGCAGTTTGACAGGGAGTCTCTACGAGCAGTACTTC. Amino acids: CASSLTGSLYEQYF.